A selection of T cell receptor beta chains follows, all from one sample in a study of human T cells and chemical hapten exposure. MiXCR was run by TCRdb on the RACE reads, yielding one entry per CDR3 protein. Of fewer than 100,000 distinct CDR3 sequences listed, 9.5% to 15% are singletons. The sequences come from whole blood, collected in connection with sensitization to the hapten diphenylcyclopropenone (DPC). These receptors all stem from a middle-aged woman with alopecia areata. Some clones in this sample may be carry-over from other donors' samples. CDR3s include the opening cysteine and the closing phenylalanine or tryptophan. The order of the fields is V gene, clone size, D gene, J gene, CDR3 protein, CDR3 DNA. The D gene is left open where the match is weak. Rows may omit the clone size; those that give it use once, few, many or a size class.

>TRBV18|.|.|TRBJ2-5
CASSPGHGETQYF
TGTGCCAGCTCACCGGGACACGGAGAGACCCAGTACTTC
>TRBV20-1|many|.|TRBJ1-1
CSASLPRADTEAFF
TGCAGTGCTAGTCTGCCGCGTGCGGACACTGAAGCTTTCTTT
>TRBV27|few|TRBD2|TRBJ2-7
CASSPTASGAYEQYF
TGTGCCAGCAGTCCCACGGCTAGCGGAGCCTACGAGCAGTACTTC
>TRBV10-3|.|.|TRBJ1-3
CAISESTPGNTIYF
TGTGCCATCAGTGAGTCGACACCTGGAAACACCATATATTTT
>TRBV28|.|.|TRBJ2-2
CASLASGYTGELFF
TGTGCCAGCCTAGCATCCGGTTACACCGGGGAGCTGTTTTTT
>TRBV28|few|.|TRBJ2-5
CASSSGGRRQETQYF
TGTGCCAGCAGTTCCGGGGGACGTCGCCAAGAGACCCAGTACTTC
>TRBV3-1|.|.|TRBJ1-1
CASSQGGGLDTEAFF
TGTGCCAGCAGCCAAGGTGGGGGGCTGGACACTGAAGCTTTCTTT
>TRBV12-3/TRBV12-4|.|.|TRBJ1-5
CASSWNSNQPQHF
TGTGCCAGCAGTTGGAATAGCAATCAGCCCCAGCATTTT
>TRBV6-1|few|.|TRBJ1-1
CASSESSGSLNTEAFF
TGTGCCAGCAGTGAATCCTCGGGATCCCTGAACACTGAAGCTTTCTTT
>TRBV12-3/TRBV12-4|many|TRBD2|TRBJ2-2
CASSPTTSGNTGELFF
TGTGCCAGCAGTCCAACAACTAGCGGGAACACCGGGGAGCTGTTTTTT
>TRBV11-2|few|.|TRBJ2-5
CASSFSPSQETQYF
TGTGCCAGCAGCTTTTCACCCAGCCAAGAGACCCAGTACTTC
>TRBV20-1|many|.|TRBJ1-1
CSARDGTENTEAFF
TGCAGTGCTAGAGATGGGACCGAGAACACTGAAGCTTTCTTT
>TRBV5-5|.|.|TRBJ1-4
CASSLYWGTNEKLFF
TGTGCCAGCAGCTTGTACTGGGGTACTAATGAAAAACTGTTTTTT
>TRBV20-1|many|TRBD1|TRBJ1-1
CSARGGQGFVAEAFF
TGCAGTGCTCGCGGTGGACAGGGGTTTGTGGCTGAAGCTTTCTTT
>TRBV7-2|.|TRBD2|TRBJ2-3
CASSLGPSGRAGDTQYF
TGTGCCAGCAGCTTAGGTCCTAGCGGGAGGGCCGGGGATACGCAGTATTTT
>TRBV6-2/TRBV6-3|many|TRBD1|TRBJ1-1
CASRPTNRGGTEAFF
TGTGCCAGCAGACCGACCAACAGGGGGGGGACTGAAGCTTTCTTT
>TRBV27|few|.|TRBJ2-3
CASSLFLGSDTQYF
TGTGCCAGCAGTTTATTTCTGGGATCCGATACGCAGTATTTT
>TRBV7-6|many|.|TRBJ2-5
CASSLGGSGPQETQYF
TGTGCCAGCAGCTTAGGAGGCAGCGGGCCCCAAGAGACCCAGTACTTC
>TRBV7-9|few|.|TRBJ1-4
CASSLSGRELFF
TGTGCCAGCAGCTTAAGCGGGCGGGAACTGTTTTTT
>TRBV7-8|few|.|TRBJ1-2
CASSSRGGNYGYTF
TGTGCCAGCAGCAGCCGGGGGGGCAACTATGGCTACACCTTC
>TRBV10-3|many|.|TRBJ2-5
CAISERLYQETQYF
TGTGCCATCAGTGAGAGACTGTACCAAGAGACCCAGTACTTC
>TRBV6-6|.|TRBD1|TRBJ1-6
CASSQGGPYSPLHF
TGTGCCAGCAGCCAAGGGGGCCCTTATTCACCCCTCCACTTT
>TRBV5-5|few|.|TRBJ1-6
CASSPGTDIAPLHF
TGTGCCAGCAGCCCCGGGACGGACATTGCACCCCTCCACTTT
>TRBV20-1|.|TRBD2|TRBJ2-7
CSARGTLLAGGEQYF
TGCAGTGCTAGAGGCACCTTACTAGCGGGGGGCGAGCAGTACTTC
>TRBV12-3/TRBV12-4|few|TRBD1|TRBJ2-7
CASSLGQTEQYF
TGTGCCAGCAGCTTGGGACAGACCGAGCAGTACTTC
>TRBV29-1|.|.|TRBJ2-5
CSASGTLQETQYF
TGCAGCGCCAGCGGTACACTACAAGAGACCCAGTACTTC
>TRBV5-6|.|.|TRBJ1-1
CASSLVRASNTEAFF
TGTGCCAGCAGCTTGGTGAGGGCCTCGAACACTGAAGCTTTCTTT
>TRBV3-1|.|TRBD1|TRBJ2-2
CASSHHRGSGTGELFF
TGTGCCAGCAGCCACCACAGGGGTTCTGGCACCGGGGAGCTGTTTTTT
>TRBV10-2|few|.|TRBJ2-5
CASSAQGGETQYF
TGCGCCAGCAGTGCACAGGGAGGAGAGACCCAGTACTTC
>TRBV20-1|many|.|TRBJ2-7
CSARDPRTSEQYF
TGCAGTGCTAGAGATCCTAGGACATCCGAGCAGTACTTC
>TRBV28|once|.|TRBJ1-1
CASSSGQQNTEAFF
TGTGCCAGCAGCTCGGGGCAGCAGAACACTGAAGCTTTCTTT
>TRBV28|.|.|TRBJ2-5
CASSLFPGQGTQYF
TGTGCCAGCAGTTTGTTTCCCGGACAAGGGACCCAGTACTTC
>TRBV29-1|.|TRBD1|TRBJ2-3
CSVGQGPTDTQYF
TGCAGCGTTGGACAGGGCCCCACAGATACGCAGTATTTT
>TRBV6-2/TRBV6-3|.|TRBD2|TRBJ2-1
CASSNAREYGNEQFF
TGTGCCAGCAGCAACGCGCGGGAGTATGGCAATGAGCAGTTCTTC
>TRBV13|few|.|TRBJ2-7
CASSLRRLTEQYF
TGTGCCAGCAGCTTGAGGCGGCTAACCGAGCAGTACTTC
>TRBV7-6|few|.|TRBJ2-1
CASATIRGAHNEQFF
TGTGCCAGCGCCACTATCCGGGGGGCCCACAATGAGCAGTTCTTC